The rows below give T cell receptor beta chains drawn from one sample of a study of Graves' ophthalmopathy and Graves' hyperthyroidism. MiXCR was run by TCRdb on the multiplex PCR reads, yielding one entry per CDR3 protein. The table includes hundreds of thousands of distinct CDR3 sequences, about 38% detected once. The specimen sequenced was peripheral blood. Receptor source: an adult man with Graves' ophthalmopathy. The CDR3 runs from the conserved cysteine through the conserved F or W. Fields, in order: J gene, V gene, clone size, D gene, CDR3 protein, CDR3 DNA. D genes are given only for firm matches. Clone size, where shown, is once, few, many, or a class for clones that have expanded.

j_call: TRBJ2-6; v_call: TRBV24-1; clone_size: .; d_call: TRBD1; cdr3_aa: CATSDPRQGGANVLTF; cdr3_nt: TGTGCCACCAGTGATCCCCGACAGGGAGGGGCCAACGTCCTGACTTTC
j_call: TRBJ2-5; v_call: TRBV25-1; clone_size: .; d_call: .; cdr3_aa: CASSIRGRDETQYF; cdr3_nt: TGTGCCAGCAGCATCAGGGGTCGGGACGAGACCCAGTACTTC
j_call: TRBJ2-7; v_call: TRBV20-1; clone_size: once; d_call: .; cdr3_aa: CSHLGPGEQYF; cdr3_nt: TGCAGCCACCTAGGGCCGGGGGAGCAGTACTTC
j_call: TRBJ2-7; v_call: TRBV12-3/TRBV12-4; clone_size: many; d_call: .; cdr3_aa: CASSRNPGHEQYF; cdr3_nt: TGTGCCAGCAGCCGCAACCCAGGGCACGAGCAGTACTTC
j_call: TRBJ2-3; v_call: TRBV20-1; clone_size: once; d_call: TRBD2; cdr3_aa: CSARWGGGTDTQYF; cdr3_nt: TGCAGTGCTAGGTGGGGGGGTGGCACAGATACGCAGTATTTT
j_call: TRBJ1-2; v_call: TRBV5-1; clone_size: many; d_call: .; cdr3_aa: CASSLAGQPNYGYTF; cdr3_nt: TGCGCCAGCAGCTTGGCAGGACAGCCCAACTATGGCTACACCTTC
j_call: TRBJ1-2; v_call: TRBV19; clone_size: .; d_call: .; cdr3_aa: CASSILGREDYTF; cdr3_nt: TGTGCCAGTAGTATCCTAGGGAGAGAAGACTACACCTTC
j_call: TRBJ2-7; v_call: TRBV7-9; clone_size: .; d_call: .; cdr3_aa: CASSLARTWSSYEQYF; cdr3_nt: TGTGCCAGCAGCTTGGCCAGGACCTGGAGCTCCTACGAGCAGTACTTC
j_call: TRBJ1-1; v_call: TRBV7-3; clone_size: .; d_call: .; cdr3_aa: CAGSLETDGTEAFF; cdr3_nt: TGTGCCGGCAGCCTCGAGACAGATGGTACTGAAGCTTTCTTT
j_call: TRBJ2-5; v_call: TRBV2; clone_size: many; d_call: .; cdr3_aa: CASSIDGAGETQYF; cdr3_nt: TGTGCCAGCAGTATTGACGGGGCAGGGGAGACCCAGTACTTC
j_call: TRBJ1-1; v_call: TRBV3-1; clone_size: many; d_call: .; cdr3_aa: CASSHTGRPEAFF; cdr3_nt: TGTGCCAGCAGCCACACAGGGCGACCTGAAGCTTTCTTT
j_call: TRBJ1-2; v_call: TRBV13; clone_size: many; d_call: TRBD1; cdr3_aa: CASSFFRDSYGYTF; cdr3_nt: TGTGCCAGCAGCTTCTTCCGGGACAGTTATGGCTACACCTTC
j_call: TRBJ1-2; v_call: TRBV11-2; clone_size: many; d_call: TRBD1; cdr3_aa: CASRQPGTGYGYTF; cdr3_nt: TGTGCCAGCAGACAACCAGGGACAGGCTATGGCTACACCTTC
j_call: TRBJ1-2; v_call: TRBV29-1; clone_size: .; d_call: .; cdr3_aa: CSLGDGFTYGYTF; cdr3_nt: TGCAGCTTGGGGGACGGGTTCACCTATGGCTACACCTTC
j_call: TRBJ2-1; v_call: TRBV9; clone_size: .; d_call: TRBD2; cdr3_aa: CASSLDVGSGMQFF; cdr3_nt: TGTGCCAGCAGCTTAGATGTGGGTAGCGGGATGCAGTTCTTC
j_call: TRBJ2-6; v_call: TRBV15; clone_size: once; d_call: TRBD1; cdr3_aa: CATSRGGQGANVPTF; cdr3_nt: TGTGCCACCAGCAGAGGCGGACAGGGGGCCAACGTCCCGACTTTC
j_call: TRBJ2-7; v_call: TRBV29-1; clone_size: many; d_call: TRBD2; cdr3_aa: CSVERLAGGTYEQYF; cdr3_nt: TGCAGCGTTGAACGGCTAGCGGGAGGGACCTACGAGCAGTACTTC
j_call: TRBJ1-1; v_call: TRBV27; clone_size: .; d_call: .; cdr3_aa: CASVGDKNTEAFF; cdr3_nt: TGTGCCAGTGTGGGGGACAAGAACACTGAAGCTTTCTTT
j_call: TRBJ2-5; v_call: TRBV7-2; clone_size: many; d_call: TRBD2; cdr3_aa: CASSLPAAGGTQYF; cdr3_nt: TGTGCCAGCAGCTTACCCGCAGCGGGGGGGACCCAGTACTTC
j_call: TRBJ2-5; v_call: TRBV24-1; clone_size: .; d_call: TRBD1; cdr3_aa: CATAEGQGMETQYF; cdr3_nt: TGTGCCACAGCGGAAGGACAGGGGATGGAGACCCAGTACTTC
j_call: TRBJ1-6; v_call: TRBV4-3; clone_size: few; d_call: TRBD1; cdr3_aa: CASSLLQGANSPLHF; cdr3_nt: TGCGCCAGCAGCCTCCTACAGGGGGCAAATTCACCCCTCCACTTT
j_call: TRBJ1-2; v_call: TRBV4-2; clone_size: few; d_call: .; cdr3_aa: CASSQVGTFYGYTF; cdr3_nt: TGTGCCAGCAGCCAAGTTGGGACCTTCTATGGCTACACCTTC
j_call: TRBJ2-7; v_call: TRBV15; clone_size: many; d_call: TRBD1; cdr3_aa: CATSGSTGGYEQYF; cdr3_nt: TGTGCCACCAGCGGGTCGACAGGGGGCTACGAGCAGTACTTC
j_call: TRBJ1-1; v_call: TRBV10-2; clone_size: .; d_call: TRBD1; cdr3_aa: CASSYSGQGIAEAFF; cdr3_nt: TGTGCCAGCAGTTACTCGGGACAGGGGATCGCTGAAGCTTTCTTT
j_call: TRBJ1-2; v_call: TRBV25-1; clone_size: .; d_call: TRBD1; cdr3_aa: CASSEANRGGQHYGYTF; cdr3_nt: TGTGCCAGCAGTGAAGCTAACAGGGGCGGACAGCATTATGGCTACACCTTC
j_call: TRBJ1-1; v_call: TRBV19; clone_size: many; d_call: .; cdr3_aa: CASRLQVGTEAFF; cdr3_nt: TGTGCCAGTAGACTACAGGTGGGGACTGAAGCTTTCTTT
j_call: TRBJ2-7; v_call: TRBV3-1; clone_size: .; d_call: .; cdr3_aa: CASSQDLDTYYEQYF; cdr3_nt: TGTGCCAGCAGCCAAGATCTGGACACTTACTACGAGCAGTACTTC
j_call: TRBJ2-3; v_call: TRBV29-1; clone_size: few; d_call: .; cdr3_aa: CSVEEDVRGTQYF; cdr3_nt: TGCAGCGTTGAAGAGGACGTCAGGGGTACGCAGTATTTT
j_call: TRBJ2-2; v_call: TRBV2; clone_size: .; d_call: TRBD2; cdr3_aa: CASSYSAGGTGELFF; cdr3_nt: TGTGCCAGCAGTTACTCAGCGGGAGGTACGGGGGAGCTGTTTTTT
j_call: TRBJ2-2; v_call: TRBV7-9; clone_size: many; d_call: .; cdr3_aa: CASSTGELFF; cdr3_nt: TGTGCCAGCAGCACAGGGGAGCTGTTTTTT
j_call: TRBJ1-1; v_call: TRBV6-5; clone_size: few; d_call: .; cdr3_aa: CASSYLTENTEAFF; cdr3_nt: TGTGCCAGCAGTTACTTGACAGAAAACACTGAAGCTTTCTTT
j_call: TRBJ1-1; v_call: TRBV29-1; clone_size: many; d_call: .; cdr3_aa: CSVEARQANTEAFF; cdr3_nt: TGCAGCGTTGAAGCCCGACAGGCAAACACTGAAGCTTTCTTT
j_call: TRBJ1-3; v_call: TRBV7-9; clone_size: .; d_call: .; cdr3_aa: CASSSRRQGLSGNTIYF; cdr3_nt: TGTGCCAGCAGCTCCCGACGGCAGGGCCTCTCTGGAAACACCATATATTTT
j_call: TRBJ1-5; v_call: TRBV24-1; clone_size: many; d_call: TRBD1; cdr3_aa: CATSDSDRGNQPQHF; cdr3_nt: TGTGCCACCAGTGACTCGGACAGGGGCAATCAGCCCCAGCATTTT
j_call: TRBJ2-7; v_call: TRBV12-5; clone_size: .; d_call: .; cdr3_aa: CASGQTGGDYEQYF; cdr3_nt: TGTGCTAGTGGTCAGACCGGCGGAGACTACGAGCAGTACTTC
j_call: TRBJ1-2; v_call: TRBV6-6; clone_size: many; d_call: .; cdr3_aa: CASSSRKDYGYTF; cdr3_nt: TGTGCCAGCAGTTCAAGGAAGGACTATGGCTACACCTTC
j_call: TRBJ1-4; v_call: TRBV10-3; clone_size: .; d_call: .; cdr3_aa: CAISSGEGGKLFF; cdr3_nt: TGTGCCATCAGTTCGGGGGAAGGGGGAAAACTGTTTTTT
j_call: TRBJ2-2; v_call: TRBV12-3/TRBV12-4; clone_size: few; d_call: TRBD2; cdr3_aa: CASSPGSGGHSGELFF; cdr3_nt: TGTGCCAGCAGCCCTGGGTCGGGGGGGCATTCCGGGGAGCTGTTTTTT
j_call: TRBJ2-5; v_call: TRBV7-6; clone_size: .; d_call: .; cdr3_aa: CASSQNREMKTQYF; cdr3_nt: TGTGCCAGCAGCCAGAACAGGGAAATGAAGACCCAGTACTTC
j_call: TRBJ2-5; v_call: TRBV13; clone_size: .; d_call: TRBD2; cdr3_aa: CASSSAGGDQEDQETQYF; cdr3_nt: TGTGCCAGCAGCTCGGCCGGGGGGGACCAAGAAGACCAAGAGACCCAGTACTTC
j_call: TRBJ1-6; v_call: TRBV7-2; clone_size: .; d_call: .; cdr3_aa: CASSPRGASDNPPLHF; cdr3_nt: TGTGCCAGCAGCCCCCGAGGGGCCTCGGATAATCCACCCCTCCACTTT
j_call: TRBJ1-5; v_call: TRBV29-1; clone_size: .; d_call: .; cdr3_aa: CSVGGRRETQHF; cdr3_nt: TGCAGCGTTGGCGGGAGAAGAGAGACCCAGCATTTT
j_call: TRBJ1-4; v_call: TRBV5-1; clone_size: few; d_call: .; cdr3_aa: CASSPKGQWKEKLFF; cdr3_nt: TGCGCCAGCAGCCCCAAAGGACAGTGGAAAGAAAAACTGTTTTTT
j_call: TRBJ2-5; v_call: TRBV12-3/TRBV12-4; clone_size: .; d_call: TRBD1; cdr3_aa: CASSDRGQGLGETQYF; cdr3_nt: TGTGCCAGCAGTGACAGGGGACAGGGGCTTGGGGAGACCCAGTACTTC
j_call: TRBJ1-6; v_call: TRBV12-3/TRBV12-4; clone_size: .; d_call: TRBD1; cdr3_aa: CASSLAGTGIHF; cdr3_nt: TGTGCCAGCAGTTTAGCAGGGACAGGCATCCACTTT
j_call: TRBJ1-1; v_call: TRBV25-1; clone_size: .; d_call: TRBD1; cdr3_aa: CASSPLTGEKDAFF; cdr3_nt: TGTGCCAGCTCACCACTCACAGGGGAAAAGGATGCTTTCTTT
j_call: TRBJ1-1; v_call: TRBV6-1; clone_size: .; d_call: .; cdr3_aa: CASSPPWGGPEALF; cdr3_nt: TGTGCCAGCAGTCCTCCGTGGGGGGGGCCTGAAGCTCTCTTT
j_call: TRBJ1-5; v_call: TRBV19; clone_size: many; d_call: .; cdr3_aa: CASSRVGGNQPQHF; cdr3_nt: TGTGCCAGTAGTAGAGTTGGGGGCAATCAGCCCCAGCATTTT
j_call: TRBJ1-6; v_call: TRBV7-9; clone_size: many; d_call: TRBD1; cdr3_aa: CASSQRQGPESPLHF; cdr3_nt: TGTGCCAGCAGCCAAAGACAGGGTCCAGAATCACCCCTCCACTTT
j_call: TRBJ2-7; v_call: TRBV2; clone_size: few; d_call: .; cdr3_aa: CASSADNIAPYEQYF; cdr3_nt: TGTGCCAGCAGTGCCGATAATATAGCACCCTACGAGCAGTACTTC
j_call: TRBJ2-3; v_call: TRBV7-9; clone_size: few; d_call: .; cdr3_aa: CASRRGSTDTQYF; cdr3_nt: TGTGCCAGCAGACGAGGGTCCACAGATACGCAGTATTTT